What follows are 2 T cell receptor beta chains derived from one specimen sequenced in a study of blood T cells in healthy people across ages. Alongside a J-beta primer mix, a sample-barcoded 5' primer served in a second PCR lasting about 7 to 12 cycles. TCRdb independently ran MiXCR on the 5' RACE reads; one entry per CDR3 protein. The sample lists around 1,000,000 distinct CDR3 sequences; 20% to 25% were seen once. The sample was also linked to a second study, of T cells of mothers and their children.

Sequencing used blood. These receptors were obtained from a girl between 2 and 10 years old in good health.

The table lists this clonotype with a few counts. The chain recombines TRBV25-1 with TRBJ2-2; D is perhaps TRBD2 (6 bases). With 2 bases removed from V and 6 bases from J, the gap between germline ends came to 19 bases. Germline-derived CDR1 and CDR2 are MGHDK and SYGVNS. The CDR3 has 17 amino acids. The CDR3 region is CASSEVGAGPGAGELFF. The CDR3 region has the DNA TGTGCCAGCAGTGAAGTGGGCGCGGGCCCGGGGGCCGGGGAGCTGTTTTTT.

The table lists this clonotype with a few counts. V is TRBV29-1 and J is TRBJ2-5; D is unclear. Near its end, the DNA agrees better with TRBJ2-1, so the J call may be wrong. Germline V gives CDR1 SQVTM, CDR2 ANQGSEA. CDR3 length equals 13 residues. DNA for the CDR3: TGCAGCGTCCAGATTACGGATTACAATGAGCAGTTCTTC. It specifies CSVQITDYNEQFF.